The rows below give T cell receptor beta chains drawn from one sample of a study of cytomegalovirus exposure and HLA in healthy donors. Clones were read by immunoSEQ multiplex PCR, and TCRdb kept only the in-frame ones, dropping some. The sample consists of about 270,000 clones, about 75% of them appearing once. Sequenced sample: PBMCs. Every receptor here comes from a female donor in good health and CMV-seronegative. CDR3s include the opening cysteine and the closing phenylalanine or tryptophan. The order of the fields is V gene, J gene, D gene, clone size, CDR3 protein, CDR3 DNA. A D gene is named only where the DNA matches it firmly. Some rows have no size entry. The others give once, few or many, or a class for an expanded clone.

>TRBV30|TRBJ2-1|TRBD1|NA
CAWSVAGQGYEQFF
TGTGCCTGGAGTGTAGCGGGACAGGGGTATGAGCAGTTCTTC
>TRBV28|TRBJ2-5|NA|few
CASSFSGGETQYF
TGTGCCAGCAGTTTTTCAGGGGGGGAGACCCAGTACTTC
>TRBV5-4|TRBJ2-1|TRBD2|NA
CASTLGGLADNEQFF
TGTGCCAGCACCCTAGGAGGACTAGCGGACAATGAGCAGTTCTTC
>TRBV2|TRBJ2-7|NA|NA
CASSEGTNRYEQYF
TGTGCCAGCAGTGAAGGAACTAATCGCTACGAGCAGTACTTC
>TRBV11-3|TRBJ1-5|TRBD1|NA
CASSLDGGQLTF
TGTGCCAGCAGCTTAGATGGGGGACAGCTTACTTTT
>TRBV11-2|TRBJ2-7|TRBD2|NA
CASSSPGGGEETTAYEQYF
TGTGCCAGCAGCTCCCCGGGGGGAGGGGAGGAAACGACCGCCTACGAGCAGTACTTC
>TRBV6-1|TRBJ2-5|NA|NA
CASSVGGEETQYF
TGTGCCAGCAGTGTGGGGGGAGAGGAGACCCAGTACTTC
>TRBV7-9|TRBJ1-3|NA|NA
CASSRRTADTGNTIYF
TGTGCCAGCAGCAGAAGGACAGCGGACACTGGAAACACCATATATTTT
>TRBV18|TRBJ1-4|NA|once
CASSQQIATNEKLFF
TGTGCCAGCTCTCAACAAATTGCAACTAATGAAAAACTGTTTTTT
>TRBV5-1|TRBJ1-3|NA|NA
CASSLAGDFGNTIYF
TGCGCCAGCAGCTTGGCCGGCGACTTCGGAAACACCATATATTTT
>TRBV7-6|TRBJ2-2|NA|NA
CASSSQFQGTGELFF
TGTGCCAGCAGCTCCCAATTCCAGGGAACCGGGGAGCTGTTTTTT
>TRBV6-5|TRBJ2-7|TRBD1|NA
CASSYQGQGAAEQYF
TGTGCCAGCAGTTACCAGGGACAGGGGGCAGCCGAGCAGTACTTC
>TRBV10-3|TRBJ1-1|TRBD1|NA
CATGQGSNTEAFF
TGTGCCACGGGACAGGGTTCAAACACTGAAGCTTTCTTT
>TRBV6-5|TRBJ2-1|NA|NA
CASSYEGDEQFF
TGTGCCAGCAGTTACGAAGGGGATGAGCAGTTCTTC
>TRBV5-1|TRBJ2-3|TRBD2|NA
CASSPLLLSGRGGPDTQYF
TGCGCCAGCAGCCCCCTCTTACTTAGCGGGAGAGGCGGCCCAGATACGCAGTATTTT
>TRBV6-4|TRBJ2-1|TRBD2|NA
CASSRLAGDYNEQFF
TGTGCCAGCAGCCGACTAGCGGGGGACTACAATGAGCAGTTCTTC
>TRBV5-1|TRBJ1-4|TRBD1|NA
CASSLAGQGQLLFF
TGCGCCAGCAGCTTGGCTGGACAGGGGCAACTTCTGTTTTTT
>TRBV19|TRBJ2-2|TRBD2|NA
CASSRKGLAGVSTGELFF
TGTGCCAGTAGCCGAAAGGGACTGGCGGGAGTCAGCACCGGGGAGCTGTTTTTT